The TCR beta chain described here comes from a study of shared clonotypes between healthy human individuals. The data were produced by immunoSEQ multiplex PCR, yet TCRdb's version contains in-frame clones alone and is incomplete. Here the sample spans some 2,100,000 clones, around 95% being singletons. Germline CDR1 reads WSHSY; CDR2 reads SAAADI. This CDR3 is 14 amino acids long. Trimming removed 8 bases from V and 3 bases from J, with 17 bases in between. Whole-study findings and limits: Against clonotypes common to all four donors, non-shared ones had lower generation probabilities.

On this clone itself: The antigen is not known.

Sample: naive CD4+ T cells sorted from blood. Regarding subset: CD45RA+ positively selected. The chain links TRBV10-2 to TRBJ2-7; D is uncertain. This receptor was taken from a man younger than 35 in good health. CDR3 in DNA: TGCGCCAGCCTCCCAGATCCCAACTACTACGAGCAGTACTTC. This codes for CASLPDPNYYEQYF.